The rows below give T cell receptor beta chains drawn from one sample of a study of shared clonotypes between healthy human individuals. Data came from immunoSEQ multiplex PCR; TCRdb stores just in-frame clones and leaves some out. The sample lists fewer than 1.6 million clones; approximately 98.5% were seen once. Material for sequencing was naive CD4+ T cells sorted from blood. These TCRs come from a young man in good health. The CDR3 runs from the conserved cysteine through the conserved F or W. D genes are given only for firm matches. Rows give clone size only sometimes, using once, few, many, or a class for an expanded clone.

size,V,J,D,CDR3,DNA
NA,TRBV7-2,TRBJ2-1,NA,CASSPGSGGQFF,TGTGCCAGCAGCCCTGGGTCTGGGGGGCAGTTCTTC
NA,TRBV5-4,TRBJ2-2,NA,CASSLSPAGLTGELFF,TGTGCCAGCAGCTTAAGCCCAGCGGGCCTAACCGGGGAGCTGTTTTTT
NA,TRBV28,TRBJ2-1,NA,CASSRTPTGTIYNEQFF,TGTGCCAGCAGTCGAACTCCAACAGGGACTATCTACAATGAGCAGTTCTTC
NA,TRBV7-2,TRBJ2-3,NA,CASSFQRGTDTQYF,TGTGCCAGCAGCTTCCAGCGGGGCACAGATACGCAGTATTTT
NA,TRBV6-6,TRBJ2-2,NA,CASSYRAEGTGELFF,TGTGCCAGCAGTTACCGGGCGGAGGGGACCGGGGAGCTGTTTTTT
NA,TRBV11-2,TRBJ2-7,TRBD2,CASSTLRRLAEMQYF,TGTGCCAGCAGCACACTAAGAAGACTAGCGGAGATGCAGTACTTC
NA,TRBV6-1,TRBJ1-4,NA,CASSGKRQAALFF,TGTGCCAGCAGTGGTAAAAGGCAGGCCGCACTGTTTTTT
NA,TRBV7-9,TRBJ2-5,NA,CASSLVQGLETQYF,TGTGCCAGCAGCTTAGTTCAGGGGTTGGAGACCCAGTACTTC
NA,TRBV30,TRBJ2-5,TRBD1,CAWSKPGGGETQYF,TGTGCCTGGAGTAAGCCAGGGGGCGGAGAGACCCAGTACTTC
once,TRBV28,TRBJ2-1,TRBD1,CASTSTGMGVGERYNEQFF,TGTGCCAGCACCTCGACAGGGATGGGTGTGGGTGAGAGATACAATGAGCAGTTCTTC
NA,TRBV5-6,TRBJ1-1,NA,CASSPLRGGDNTEAFF,TGTGCCAGCAGCCCGCTTCGGGGGGGTGATAACACTGAAGCTTTCTTT
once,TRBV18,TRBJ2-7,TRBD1,CASRDRDTIYEQYF,TGTGCCAGCCGTGACAGGGATACCATCTACGAGCAGTACTTC
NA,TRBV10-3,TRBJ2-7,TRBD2,CAISFAGTSFGYEQYF,TGTGCCATCAGTTTTGCCGGGACTAGTTTCGGCTACGAGCAGTACTTC
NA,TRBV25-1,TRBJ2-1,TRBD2,CATAGLGPDEQFF,TGTGCCACCGCGGGACTAGGCCCCGATGAGCAGTTCTTC
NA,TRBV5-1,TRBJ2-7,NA,CASSLERNIYEQYF,TGCGCCAGCAGCTTGGAACGGAACATCTACGAGCAGTACTTC
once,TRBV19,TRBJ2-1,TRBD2,CASTPGLAGVFEQFF,TGTGCCAGCACCCCCGGGCTAGCGGGAGTCTTTGAGCAGTTCTTC
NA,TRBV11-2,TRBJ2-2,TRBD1,CASSPGTGIAGELFF,TGTGCCAGCAGCCCCGGGACAGGGATCGCCGGGGAGCTGTTTTTT